This T cell receptor beta chain was retrieved from a study of control samples from healthy donors and cancer patients. TCRdb keeps only in-frame clones here, not all; method: immunoSEQ multiplex PCR. The sample carries about 69,000 clones, about 92% recorded once. Between the trimmed V and J ends, which lost 5 bases and 8 bases, there was a span of 12 bases. CDR3 length: 12 amino acids. From germline, CDR1 is MNHNY and CDR2 SVGAGI (reference sequence). The gene calls are TRBV6-6 and TRBJ1-2; maybe TRBD1 (5 bases). The clonotype was recovered from a man in his fifties or sixties with colorectal cancer. The sequenced sample was PBMCs. DNA for the CDR3: TGTGCCAGCAGTGGGGGGGGTACGGGCTACACCTTC. Protein product: CASSGGGTGYTF.